This section outlines one TCR beta chain sequence together with its context. TCRdb reprocessed the 5' RACE reads via MiXCR and lists one record per CDR3 protein. The profile covers more than 55,000 distinct CDR3 sequences, with 12% appearing a single time and 3.5% to 5.5% taken by the ten largest. The sample originates from a study of early T cells in non-severe SARS-CoV-2 infection. Material for sequencing was whole blood. The receptor was derived from an adult who was a healthcare worker with PCR-confirmed SARS-CoV-2 infection or an uninfected control (not recorded which).

CDR3 protein: CSAPRFQGEAYNEQFF. As DNA, the CDR3 is TGCAGCGCCCCTCGATTTCAGGGGGAAGCCTACAATGAGCAGTTCTTC. The chain is built from TRBV29-1 and TRBJ2-1; TRBD1 matches 7 bases. The V gene end was trimmed by 7 bases and the J gene end by 2 bases; junction bases not matched to a gene: 14. Germline-derived CDR1 and CDR2 are SQVTM and ANQGSEA. This CDR3 contains 16 residues.